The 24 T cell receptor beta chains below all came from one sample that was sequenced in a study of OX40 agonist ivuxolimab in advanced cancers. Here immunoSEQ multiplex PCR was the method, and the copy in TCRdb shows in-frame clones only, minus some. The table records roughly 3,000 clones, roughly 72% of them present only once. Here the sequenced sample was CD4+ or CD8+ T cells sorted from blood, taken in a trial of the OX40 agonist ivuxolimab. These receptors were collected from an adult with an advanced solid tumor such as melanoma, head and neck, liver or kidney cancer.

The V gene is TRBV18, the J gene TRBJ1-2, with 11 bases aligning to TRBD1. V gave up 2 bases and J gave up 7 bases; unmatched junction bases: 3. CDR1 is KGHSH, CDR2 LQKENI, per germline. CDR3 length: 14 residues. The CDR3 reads CASSPGQGALGYTF. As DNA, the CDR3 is TGTGCCAGCTCACCAGGACAGGGGGCCCTTGGCTACACCTTC.

In DNA, the CDR3 is TGCACCAGCAGCCAAGGGGGCCTAGCGGGGGCTGAGCAGTTCTTC. Encoded protein: CTSSQGGLAGAEQFF. V is TRBV1 and J is TRBJ2-1; TRBD2, the table's D call, lacks a check against the DNA. TRBV1 is described as a pseudogene. The CDR3 contains 15 residues.

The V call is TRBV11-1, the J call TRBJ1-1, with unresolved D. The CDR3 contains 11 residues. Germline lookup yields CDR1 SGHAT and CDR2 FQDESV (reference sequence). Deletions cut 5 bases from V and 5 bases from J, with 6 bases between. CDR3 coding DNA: TGTGCCAGCAGCCTGGGTACTGAAGCTTTCTTT. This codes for CASSLGTEAFF.

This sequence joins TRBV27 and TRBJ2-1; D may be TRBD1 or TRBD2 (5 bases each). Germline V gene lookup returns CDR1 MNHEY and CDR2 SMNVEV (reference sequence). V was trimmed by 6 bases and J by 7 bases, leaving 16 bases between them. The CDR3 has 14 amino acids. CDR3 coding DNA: TGTGCCAGCAGGCGCCGGGACGGGTGGAATGAGCAGTTCTTC. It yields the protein CASRRRDGWNEQFF.

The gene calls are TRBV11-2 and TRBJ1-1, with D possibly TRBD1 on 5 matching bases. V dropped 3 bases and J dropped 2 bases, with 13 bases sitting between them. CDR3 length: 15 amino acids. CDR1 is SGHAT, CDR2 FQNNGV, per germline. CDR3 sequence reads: CASSFNTGVNTEAFF. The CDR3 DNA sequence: TGTGCCAGCAGCTTCAACACAGGAGTAAACACTGAAGCTTTCTTT.

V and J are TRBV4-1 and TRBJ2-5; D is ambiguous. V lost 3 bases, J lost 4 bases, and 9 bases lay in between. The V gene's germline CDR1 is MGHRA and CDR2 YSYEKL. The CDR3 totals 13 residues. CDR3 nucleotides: TGCGCCAGCAGCCAGGGTTTCTTAGAGACCCAGTACTTC. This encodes CASSQGFLETQYF.

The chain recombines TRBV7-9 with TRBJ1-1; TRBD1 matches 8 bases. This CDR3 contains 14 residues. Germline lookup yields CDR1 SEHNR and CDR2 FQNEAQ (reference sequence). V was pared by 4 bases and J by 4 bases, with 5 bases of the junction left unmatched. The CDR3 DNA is TGTGCCAGCAGCTGGACAGGGTTAGGCACTGAAGCTTTCTTT. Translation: CASSWTGLGTEAFF. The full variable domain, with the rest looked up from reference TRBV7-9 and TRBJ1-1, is DTGVSQNPRHKITKRGQNVTFRCDPISEHNRLYWYRQTLGQGPEFLTYFQNEAQLEKSRLLSDRFSAERPKGSFSTLEIQRTEQGDSAMYLCASSWTGLGTEAFFGQGTRLTVV.

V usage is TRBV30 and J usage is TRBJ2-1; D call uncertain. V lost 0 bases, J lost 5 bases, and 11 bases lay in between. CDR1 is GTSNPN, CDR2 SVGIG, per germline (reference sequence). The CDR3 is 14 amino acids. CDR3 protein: CAWSVAGQNNEQFF. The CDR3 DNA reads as TGTGCCTGGAGTGTAGCTGGGCAGAACAATGAGCAGTTCTTC.

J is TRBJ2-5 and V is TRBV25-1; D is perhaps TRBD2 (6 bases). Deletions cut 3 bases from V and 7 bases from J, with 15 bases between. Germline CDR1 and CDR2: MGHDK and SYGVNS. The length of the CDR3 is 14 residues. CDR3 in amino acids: CASSDPSAGGTQYF. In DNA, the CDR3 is TGTGCCAGCAGTGATCCTTCAGCGGGCGGGACCCAGTACTTC.

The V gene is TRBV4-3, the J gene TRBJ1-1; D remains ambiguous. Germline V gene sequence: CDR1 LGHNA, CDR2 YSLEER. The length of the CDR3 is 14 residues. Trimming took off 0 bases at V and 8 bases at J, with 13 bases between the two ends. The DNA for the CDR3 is TGCGCCAGCAGCCAAGATCAGGCAAGTGCGGAAGCTTTCTTT. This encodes CASSQDQASAEAFF.

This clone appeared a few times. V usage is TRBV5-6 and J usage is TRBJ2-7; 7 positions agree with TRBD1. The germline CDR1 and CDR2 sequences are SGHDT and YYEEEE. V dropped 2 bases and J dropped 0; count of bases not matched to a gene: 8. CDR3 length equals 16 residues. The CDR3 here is CASSLPGQESSYEQYF. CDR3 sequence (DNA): TGTGCCAGCAGCTTACCCGGACAGGAGAGCTCCTACGAGCAGTACTTC.

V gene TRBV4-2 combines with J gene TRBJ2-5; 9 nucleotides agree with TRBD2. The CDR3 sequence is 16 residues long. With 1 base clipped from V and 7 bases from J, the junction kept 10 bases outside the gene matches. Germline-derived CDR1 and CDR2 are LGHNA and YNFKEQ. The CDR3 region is CASSQVWASGIGTQYF. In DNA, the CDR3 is TGTGCCAGCAGCCAAGTATGGGCTAGCGGGATAGGGACCCAGTACTTC.

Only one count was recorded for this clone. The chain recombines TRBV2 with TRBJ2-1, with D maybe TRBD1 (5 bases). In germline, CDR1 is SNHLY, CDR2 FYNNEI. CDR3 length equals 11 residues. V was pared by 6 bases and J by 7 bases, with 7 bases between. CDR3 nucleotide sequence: TGTGCCAGCAGGACAGTTAATGAGCAGTTCTTC. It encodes CASRTVNEQFF.

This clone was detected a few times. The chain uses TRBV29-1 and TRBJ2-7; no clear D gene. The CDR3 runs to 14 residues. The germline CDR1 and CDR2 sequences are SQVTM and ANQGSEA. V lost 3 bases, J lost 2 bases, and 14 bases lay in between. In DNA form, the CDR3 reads TGCAGCGTTGAGAGTGGCCAGAATACCTACGAGCAGTACTTC. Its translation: CSVESGQNTYEQYF.

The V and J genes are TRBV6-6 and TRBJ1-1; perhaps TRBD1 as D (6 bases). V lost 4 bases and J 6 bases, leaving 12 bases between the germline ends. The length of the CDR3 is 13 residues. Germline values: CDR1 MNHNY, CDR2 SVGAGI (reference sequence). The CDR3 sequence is CASSFGGPAEAFF. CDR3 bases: TGTGCCAGCAGTTTCGGGGGGCCCGCTGAAGCTTTCTTT.

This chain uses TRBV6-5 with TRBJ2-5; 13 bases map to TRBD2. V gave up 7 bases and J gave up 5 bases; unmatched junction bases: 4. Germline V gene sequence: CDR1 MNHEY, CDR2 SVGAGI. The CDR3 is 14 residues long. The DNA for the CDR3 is TGTGCCAGCACCGGACTAGCGGGGGTTGAGACCCAGTACTTC. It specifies CASTGLAGVETQYF.

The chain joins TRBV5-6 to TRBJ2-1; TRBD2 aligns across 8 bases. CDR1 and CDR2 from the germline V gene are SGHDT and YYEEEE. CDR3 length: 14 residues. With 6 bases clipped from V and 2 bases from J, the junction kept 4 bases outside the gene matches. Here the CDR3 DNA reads TGTGCCAGCATGACTAGCGTACCCTACAATGAGCAGTTCTTC. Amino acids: CASMTSVPYNEQFF.

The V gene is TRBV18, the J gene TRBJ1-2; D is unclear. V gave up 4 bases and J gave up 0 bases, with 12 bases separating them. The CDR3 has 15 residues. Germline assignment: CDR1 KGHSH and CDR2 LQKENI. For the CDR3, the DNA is TGTGCCAGCTCACTCAGACTGGATTCTAACTATGGCTACACCTTC. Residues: CASSLRLDSNYGYTF. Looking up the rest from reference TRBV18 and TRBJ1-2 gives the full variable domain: NAGVMQNPRHLVRRRGQEARLRCSPMKGHSHVYWYRQLPEEGLKFMVYLQKENIIDESGMPKERFSAEFPKEGPSILRIQQVVRGDSAAYFCASSLRLDSNYGYTFGSGTRLTVV.

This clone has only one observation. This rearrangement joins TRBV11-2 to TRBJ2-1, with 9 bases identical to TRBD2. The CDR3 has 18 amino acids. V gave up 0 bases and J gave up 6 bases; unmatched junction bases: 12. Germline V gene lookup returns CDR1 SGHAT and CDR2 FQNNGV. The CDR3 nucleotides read TGTGCCAGCAGCTTAGAGGGGCCCTGGGCGGGAGGGGGCAATGAGCAGTTCTTC. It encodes CASSLEGPWAGGGNEQFF.

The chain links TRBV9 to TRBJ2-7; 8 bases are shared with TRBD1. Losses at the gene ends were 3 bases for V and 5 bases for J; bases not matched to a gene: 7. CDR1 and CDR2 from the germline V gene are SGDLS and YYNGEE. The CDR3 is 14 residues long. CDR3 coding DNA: TGTGCCAGCAGCGCGGCAGGGGGCTGGCACGAGCAGTACTTC. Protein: CASSAAGGWHEQYF.

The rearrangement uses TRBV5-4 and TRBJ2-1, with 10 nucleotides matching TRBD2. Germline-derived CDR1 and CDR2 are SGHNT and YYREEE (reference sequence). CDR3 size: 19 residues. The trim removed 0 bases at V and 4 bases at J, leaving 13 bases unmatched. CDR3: CASSLGQVVAGGSYNEQFF. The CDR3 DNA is TGTGCCAGCAGCTTGGGACAGGTAGTAGCGGGAGGCTCATACAATGAGCAGTTCTTC. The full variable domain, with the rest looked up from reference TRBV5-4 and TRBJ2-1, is ETGVTQSPTHLIKTRGQQVTLRCSSQSGHNTVSWYQQALGQGPQFIFQYYREEENGRGNFPPRFSGLQFPNYSSELNVNALELDDSALYLCASSLGQVVAGGSYNEQFFGPGTRLTVL.

The CDR3 DNA reads as TGCGCCAGCAGCCAAGCGGCCGGGGAGCTGTTTTTT. Translating it yields CASSQAAGELFF. The chain employs TRBV4-1 and TRBJ2-2; D not resolved. Trimming shortened V by 1 base and J by 6 bases, and 3 bases separated the two germline ends. Germline CDR1 is MGHRA and CDR2 is YSYEKL. The length of the CDR3 is 12 residues.

CDR3 residues: CASSFQPGGLTEAFF. The CDR3 DNA follows: TGTGCCAGCAGTTTCCAACCCGGGGGACTCACTGAAGCTTTCTTT. This chain joins TRBV28 and TRBJ1-1, with a tentative D call TRBD1 (5 bases). The CDR3 totals 15 residues. The ends were cut back, 3 bases at V and 4 bases at J, with 15 bases in the middle. Germline V gene sequence: CDR1 MDHEN, CDR2 SYDVKM.

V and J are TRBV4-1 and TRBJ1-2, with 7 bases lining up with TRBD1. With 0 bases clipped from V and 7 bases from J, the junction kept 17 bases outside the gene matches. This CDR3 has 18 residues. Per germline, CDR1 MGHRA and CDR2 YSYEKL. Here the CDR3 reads CASSQEALRGGGTGGYTF. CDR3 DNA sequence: TGCGCCAGCAGCCAAGAAGCCCTAAGGGGAGGGGGCACGGGTGGCTACACCTTC.